Listed here is a single TCR beta chain. Antigen: not known. One entry per CDR3 protein, called by TCRdb with MiXCR from the reads. The table has hundreds of thousands of distinct CDR3 sequences, roughly 31% seen once. The data originate from a study of T cell repertoires in cytomegalovirus infection. Study-level findings and limits: Across the ex vivo response, the dominant clonotypes were HLA-C-restricted CMV-specific TCR beta clonotypes.

V gave up 7 bases and J gave up 4 bases; unmatched junction bases: 6. There are 14 residues in the CDR3. Germline CDR1 and CDR2: SNHLY and FYNNEI. Material for sequencing was PBMCs. The TCR was taken from a human donor in good health (CMV status not recorded). Some clones in this sample may be carry-over from other donors' samples. The chain links TRBV2 to TRBJ2-1, with TRBD2 matching over 8 bases. CDR3 DNA sequence: TGTGCCAGCAATTTCGGGACTAGTTACAATGAGCAGTTCTTC. The encoded protein is CASNFGTSYNEQFF.